The 17 T cell receptor beta chains in this list originate from one sample, sequenced in a study of blood T cell repertoires in COVID-19. The method was immunoSEQ multiplex PCR; TCRdb's version includes in-frame clones alone and lacks a portion of them. The table has roughly 280,000 clones, around 91% seen once. What was sequenced was PBMCs or T cells enriched from blood (not recorded which). The receptors stem from a woman aged 18-29 years who had recovered from COVID-19.

Written as DNA, the CDR3 is TGTGCCAGCAGCTTGGACGGGGCTAGCGGGGTTGAGACCCAGTACTTC. Translating it yields CASSLDGASGVETQYF. The chain is built from TRBV7-2 and TRBJ2-5; 9 bases agree with TRBD2. CDR1 and CDR2 from the germline V gene are SGHTA and FQGNSA. The CDR3 is made up of 16 amino acids. Trimming removed 3 bases from V and 5 bases from J; junction bases left unmatched: 10.

This clone came up once. V gene TRBV5-1 combines with J gene TRBJ2-1; D call uncertain. The CDR3 has 14 amino acids. The germline V gene has CDR1 SGHRS and CDR2 YFSETQ. Trimming removed 1 base from V and 3 bases from J, with 8 bases in between. The CDR3 region has the DNA TGCGCCAGCAGCTTGCAAACGGGCTACAATGAGCAGTTCTTC. Amino acids: CASSLQTGYNEQFF.

This clone was observed once. The V call is TRBV6-1, the J call TRBJ1-3; 9 bases fit TRBD1. Germline V gene lookup returns CDR1 MNHNS and CDR2 SASEGT. This CDR3 comprises 19 residues. The junction had 14 bases not matched to a gene; V was cut back by 4 bases and J by 1 base. This CDR3 reads CASSAHSPGQGTSGNTIYF. In nucleotides, the CDR3 is TGTGCCAGCAGTGCCCATTCTCCGGGACAGGGCACTTCTGGAAACACCATATATTTT.

This clone was seen more than once but under ten times. The chain joins TRBV6-5 to TRBJ1-6; D unresolved. The CDR3 sequence is 15 residues long. Germline V gene sequence: CDR1 MNHEY, CDR2 SVGAGI. V was clipped by 6 bases and J by 0 bases, with 9 bases between them. The CDR3 protein is CASSAQSSYNSPLHF. The CDR3 DNA is TGTGCCAGCAGCGCACAGAGCTCCTATAATTCACCCCTCCACTTT.

This clone was detected a few times. The rearrangement links TRBV10-3 to TRBJ1-5; 7 nucleotides agree with TRBD1. Unmatched junction bases numbered 11, after V lost 0 bases and J lost 3 bases. The CDR3 sequence is 18 residues long. In germline, CDR1 is ENHRY, CDR2 SYGVKD. CDR3 sequence: CAISESRHQGGYNQPQHF. The DNA of the CDR3 is TGTGCCATCAGTGAGTCGCGTCATCAGGGGGGATACAATCAGCCCCAGCATTTT.

The V gene is TRBV5-1, the J gene TRBJ2-2; 8 bases line up with TRBD1. The CDR3 has 16 residues. The germline V gene encodes CDR1 SGHRS and CDR2 YFSETQ. V was clipped by 4 bases and J by 2 bases; unmatched bases: 7. CDR3: CASSRTGTGNTGELFF. As DNA, the CDR3 is TGCGCCAGCAGCCGCACCGGGACAGGAAACACCGGGGAGCTGTTTTTT.

The V call is TRBV15, the J call TRBJ1-3; 8 positions match TRBD1. This CDR3 has 15 amino acids. V lost 5 bases to trimming and J lost 3 bases; unmatched junction nucleotides: 6. Germline assignment: CDR1 LNHNV and CDR2 YYDKDF (reference sequence). The CDR3 coding sequence is TGTGCCACCAGCCGGCGGACAGGGAGTGGAAACACCATATATTTT. Translation gives CATSRRTGSGNTIYF.

The CDR3 DNA follows: TGCGCCAGCAGTCTGGGGGGGGGAACTGAAGCTTTCTTT. Residues: CASSLGGGTEAFF. The V gene is TRBV10-1, the J gene TRBJ1-1, with a tentative D call TRBD1 (5 bases). V was pared by 5 bases and J by 5 bases, with 12 bases between. Germline V gene lookup returns CDR1 WNHNN and CDR2 SYGVQD (reference sequence). The CDR3 extends over 13 amino acids.

J is TRBJ1-1 and V is TRBV19; D gene unclear. The CDR3 totals 14 residues. From germline, CDR1 is LNHDA and CDR2 SQIVND (reference sequence). V shed 7 bases and J shed 7 bases, with 19 bases lying between them. The CDR3 reads CASKDGAFGGEAFF. CDR3 DNA: TGTGCCAGTAAGGACGGAGCGTTTGGAGGTGAAGCTTTCTTT.

V gene TRBV11-2 combines with J gene TRBJ2-7, with TRBD2 identical over 8 bases. This CDR3 region has 15 residues. The V gene end was trimmed by 5 bases and the J gene end by 4 bases; junction bases not matched to a gene: 10. Germline CDR1 reads SGHAT; CDR2 reads FQNNGV. The CDR3 here is CASSLTRGGGYEQYF. For the CDR3, the DNA is TGTGCCAGCAGCCTCACCCGGGGGGGCGGGTACGAGCAGTACTTC.

The chain has TRBV2 and TRBJ1-1, with TRBD1 as a possible D gene (5 bases). The ends were cut back, 11 bases at V and 5 bases at J, with 18 bases in the middle. Germline V gene data show CDR1 as SNHLY and CDR2 as FYNNEI. CDR3 length equals 13 residues. CDR3 sequence reads: CAQRAQGRTEAFF. The CDR3 nucleotides read TGTGCCCAGAGAGCCCAGGGAAGGACTGAAGCTTTCTTT. The variable domain in full, with the rest retrieved from reference TRBV2 and TRBJ1-1, is EPEVTQTPSHQVTQMGQEVILRCVPISNHLYFYWYRQILGQKVEFLVSFYNNEISEKSEIFDDQFSVERPDGSNFTLKIRSTKLEDSAMYFCAQRAQGRTEAFFGQGTRLTVV.

Concerning this clone: A junction boundary mismatches the germline segment, possibly from a read error. The rearrangement links TRBV7-7 to TRBJ2-2; D is perhaps TRBD2 (5 bases). There are 13 residues in the CDR3. Germline V gene data show CDR1 as SSHAT and CDR2 as FNYEAQ (reference sequence). The DNA of the CDR3 is TGTGCTAGCAGCGCCGTCGGGGCCGGGGAGCTGTTTTTT. It specifies CASSAVGAGELFF.

The rearrangement links TRBV11-3 to TRBJ1-3; D is possibly TRBD1 (6 bases). The V end was cut by 3 bases, the J end by 2 bases, with 8 bases between. CDR1 SGHNT and CDR2 YENEEA come from the germline V gene. This CDR3 region has 14 residues. The CDR3 region has the DNA TGTGCCAGCAGCTTTTCAGGGGCTGGAAACACCATATATTTT. It is translated as CASSFSGAGNTIYF. The entire variable domain, with the rest obtained from reference TRBV11-3 and TRBJ1-3, is as follows: EAGVVQSPRYKIIEKKQPVAFWCNPISGHNTLYWYLQNLGQGPELLIRYENEEAVDDSQLPKDRFSAERLKGVDSTLKIQPAELGDSAVYLCASSFSGAGNTIYFGEGSWLTVV.

The chain links TRBV7-9 to TRBJ1-2; D possibly corresponds to TRBD1 (6 bases). The V and J ends lost 5 bases and 4 bases respectively, with 20 bases between them. The germline V gene encodes CDR1 SEHNR and CDR2 FQNEAQ (reference sequence). This CDR3 contains 16 residues. The CDR3 region is CASSQATRGLGYGYTF. The CDR3 DNA sequence: TGTGCCAGCAGCCAAGCGACGCGGGGGCTTGGCTATGGCTACACCTTC.

The V gene is TRBV20-1, the J gene TRBJ1-2, with unresolved D. The CDR3 loop spans 11 amino acids. Germline V CDR1 and CDR2: DFQATT, SNEGSKA (reference sequence). The V end lost 1 base, the J end lost 13 bases, and 13 bases lay between the germline ends. The CDR3 region has the DNA TGCAGTGCTAGAGGAAAGGGAGCGGTCACCTTC. This gives the protein CSARGKGAVTF.

The CDR3 loop reads CASSQVGGAPYEQYF. In DNA, the CDR3 is TGTGCCAGCAGCCAAGTCGGGGGGGCCCCCTACGAGCAGTACTTC. This sequence joins TRBV3-1 (or the pseudogene TRBV3-2) and TRBJ2-7; 8 bases align to TRBD2. CDR1 and CDR2 (germline): LGHDT, YNNKEL (reference sequence). Unmatched junction bases numbered 4, after V lost 1 base and J lost 2 bases. The CDR3 spans 15 residues.

The table lists this clone with a few counts. The gene calls are TRBV5-4 and TRBJ1-2; possibly TRBD1 for D (5 bases). The CDR3 sequence is 14 residues long. Germline loops: CDR1 SGHNT, CDR2 YYREEE (reference sequence). The V gene lost 6 bases and the J gene lost 7 bases, with 19 bases spanning the gap. The CDR3 DNA follows: TGTGCCAGCACTACGCCTCAGGGATACTCTGGCTACACCTTC. It translates to CASTTPQGYSGYTF.